The T cell receptor beta chain described here comes from a study of OX40 agonist ivuxolimab in advanced cancers. Across the whole study: Enrolled patients in dose escalation had cancers that were hepatocellular carcinoma, melanoma, renal cell or head and neck cancer. Regarding the study as a whole: Both CD4+ and CD8+ T cell populations in blood had undergone clonal expansion by week 6 at 0.1 to 3.0 mg/kg. In general, CD8+ T cells held more expanded clones than CD4+ did, on average.

Profiled with immunoSEQ multiplex PCR; TCRdb holds only in-frame clones, not every one. Of 43,000 or so clones listed, about 90% were seen once; the top ten hold 0.85% to 1.2%. The J segment lost 3 bases and the V segment lost 6 bases, leaving 8 bases of the junction unmatched. The CDR3 spans 15 residues. Germline V gene sequence: CDR1 MNHNS, CDR2 SASEGT. A remark on this clone: Its matching antigen is unknown.

The clonotype originates from an adult with an advanced solid tumor such as melanoma, head and neck, liver or kidney cancer. The rearrangement uses TRBV6-1 and TRBJ1-2; 9 bases are a match to TRBD1. Specimen: CD4+ or CD8+ T cells sorted from blood, collected in a trial of the OX40 agonist ivuxolimab. This CDR3 reads CASSPGTGRDYGYTF. DNA of the CDR3: TGTGCCAGCAGCCCCGGGACAGGGAGAGACTATGGCTACACCTTC.